The subject of this entry is one T cell receptor (beta chain). This specimen belongs to a study of T cell responses to AZD1222 COVID-19 vaccine. The protocol was immunoSEQ multiplex PCR, while the TCRdb copy is restricted to in-frame clones and leaves out a portion. Among approximately 100,000 clones listed, roughly nine tenths were seen once. CDR3 length: 11 residues. V lost 2 bases and J lost 6, with 7 bases in between. Germline loops: CDR1 GTSNPN, CDR2 SVGIG (reference sequence). The clonotype originates from an adult in good health. The starting material was peripheral blood, obtained on day 0 of AZD1222 vaccination. V is TRBV30 and J is TRBJ1-1; the D is unclear. Here the CDR3 reads CAWSRPAEAFF. CDR3 nucleotide sequence: TGTGCCTGGAGTAGACCCGCTGAAGCTTTCTTT.